The present TCR beta chain was sequenced within a study of liver allograft versus peripheral blood T cells (dated by TCRdb to the early 2020s). About the study as a whole: In liver transplant recipients, the study looked at T cell receptor repertoires in the peripheral blood and set them against the repertoires found within the transplanted livers. What the work shows at the level of the full study, not this receptor alone: T cell receptor repertoires inside liver allografts were reported to be different from the repertoires detected in peripheral blood.

Including cysteine and phenylalanine, the CDR3 has 15 amino acids. CDR3 DNA only is kept here, 45 bases in frame from base 1. V is cut by 5 bases and J by 1 base, and the space between the germline ends is 14 bases. Taken from the germline V gene (reference sequence), the CDR1 and CDR2 loops are LNHDA and SQIVND. TCRdb shows the sequencer as Illumina MiSeq. TCRdb passed the public sequencing reads through fastp at Q25 and MiXCR, retaining productive beta sequences. Duplicate CDR3 protein sequences are folded into a single record with the most common DNA and genes. The sample table contains around 6,600 distinct CDR3 sequences; only one count was recorded for about 15% of them. The biggest ten clones account for 7% to 8.5% of the sample. This clonotype is termed medium-sized (0.01 to 0.1%). This clone's antigen is unknown. Per-base quality was not reported, and no clone a single base away is much larger than it.

This receptor chain uses TRBV19 and TRBJ1-1, and possibly TRBD1, on 6 matching bases. This clonotype was sampled from a human patient who had a liver transplant. In patients who had a transplant, some T cells may come from the graft donor. The DNA is as follows: TGTGCCAGTAGTCCCTCAGACAGGTGGAACACTGAAGCTTTCTTT. It is translated as CASSPSDRWNTEAFF. The full variable domain, completed from the reference TRBV19 and TRBJ1-1 proteins outside the CDR3, reads DGGITQSPKYLFRKEGQNVTLSCEQNLNHDAMYWYRQDPGQGLRLIYYSQIVNDFQKGDIAEGYSVSREKKESFPLTVTSAQKNPTAFYLCASSPSDRWNTEAFFGQGTRLTVV.